A selection of T cell receptor beta chains follows, all from one sample in a study of T cell responses to AZD1222 COVID-19 vaccine. The data were produced by immunoSEQ multiplex PCR, yet TCRdb's version contains in-frame clones alone and is incomplete. The repertoire holds around 100,000 clones, with roughly nine tenths as singletons. Sequenced material: peripheral blood, taken on day 0 of AZD1222 vaccination. These receptors all come from an adult in good health. CDR3s include the opening cysteine and the closing phenylalanine or tryptophan. The D gene is left open where the match is weak.

j_gene,v_gene,d_gene,CDR3aa,CDR3nt
TRBJ2-7,TRBV2,.,CASSAQGPGYEQYF,TGTGCCAGCAGTGCCCAAGGCCCGGGATACGAGCAGTACTTC
TRBJ2-7,TRBV28,TRBD2,CASSLSGGRREQYF,TGTGCCAGCAGTTTAAGCGGCGGGAGACGGGAGCAGTACTTC
TRBJ1-4,TRBV7-9,.,CASSPNEPRGKLFF,TGTGCCAGCAGCCCCAACGAGCCCCGGGGAAAACTGTTTTTT
TRBJ1-6,TRBV19,.,CASSITDNSPLHF,TGTGCCAGTAGTATTACGGACAATTCACCCCTCCACTTT
TRBJ2-7,TRBV27,.,CASSLYPGREQYF,TGTGCCAGCAGTTTATATCCGGGGAGGGAGCAGTACTTC
TRBJ2-2,TRBV23-1,.,CASSQSGDSFRPTGELFF,TGCGCCAGCAGTCAATCAGGTGATAGTTTCCGTCCGACCGGGGAGCTGTTTTTT
TRBJ2-1,TRBV4-2,TRBD2,CASSQVGTSGIEQFF,TGTGCCAGCAGCCAAGTAGGGACTAGCGGGATCGAGCAGTTCTTC
TRBJ2-1,TRBV6-6,.,CASSPSPVVRGREAPPNEQFF,TGTGCCAGCAGTCCCTCCCCCGTGGTTAGGGGGCGGGAGGCCCCACCCAATGAGCAGTTCTTC
TRBJ1-1,TRBV11-3,.,CASSLVGGRGYNTEAFF,TGTGCCAGCAGCTTAGTGGGAGGGAGGGGGTACAACACTGAAGCTTTCTTT
TRBJ1-5,TRBV25-1,TRBD1,CASSQTGYNQPQHF,TGTGCCAGCAGCCAGACAGGGTACAATCAGCCCCAGCATTTT